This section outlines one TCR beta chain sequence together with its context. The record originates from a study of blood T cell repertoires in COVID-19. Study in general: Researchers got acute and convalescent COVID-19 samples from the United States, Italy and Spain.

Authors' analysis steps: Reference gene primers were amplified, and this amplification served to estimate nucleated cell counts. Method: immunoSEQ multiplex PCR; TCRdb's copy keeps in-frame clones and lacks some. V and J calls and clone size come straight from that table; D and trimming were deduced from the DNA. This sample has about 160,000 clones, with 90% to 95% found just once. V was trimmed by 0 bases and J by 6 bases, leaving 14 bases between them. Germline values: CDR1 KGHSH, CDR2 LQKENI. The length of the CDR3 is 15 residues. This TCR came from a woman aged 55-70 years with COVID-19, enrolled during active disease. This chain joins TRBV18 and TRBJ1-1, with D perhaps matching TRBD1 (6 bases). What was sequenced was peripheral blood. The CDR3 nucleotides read TGTGCCAGCTCACCACCGTTAGGTCGACAGGCTGAAGCTTTCTTT. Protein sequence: CASSPPLGRQAEAFF.